This T cell receptor (beta chain) originates from a study of T cell responses to AZD1222 COVID-19 vaccine. Looking at the study overall: Second doses were pooled across both intervals (about 4 or about 12 weeks).

This CDR3 comprises 16 residues. With 3 bases clipped from V and 3 bases from J, the junction kept 7 bases outside the gene matches. Germline values: CDR1 SGHDT, CDR2 YYEEEE. Concerning this clone: The target antigen is unknown.

Points from the study as a whole: Females made up more of the donors, who were largely white British, and clonal diversity may have come out too low.

The assay was immunoSEQ multiplex PCR, and TCRdb's table has in-frame clones only and misses some. The sample includes about 150,000 clones, 88% seen only once; the top ten take around 3%. This clonotype originated in an adult in good health. Here the sequenced sample was peripheral blood, taken on day 0 of AZD1222 vaccination. This sequence joins TRBV5-6 and TRBJ2-2, with TRBD2 identical over 8 bases. CDR3 DNA sequence: TGTGCCAGCAGCTCCAGACTAGCGAGGGACACCGGGGAGCTGTTTTTT. Translation: CASSSRLARDTGELFF. Complete variable domain (other parts from reference TRBV5-6 and TRBJ2-2): DAGVTQSPTHLIKTRGQQVTLRCSPKSGHDTVSWYQQALGQGPQFIFQYYEEEERQRGNFPDRFSGHQFPNYSSELNVNALLLGDSALYLCASSSRLARDTGELFFGEGSRLTVL.